Listed here is a single TCR beta chain. Germline V gene sequence: CDR1 MNHEY, CDR2 SMNVEV (reference sequence). V was clipped by 3 bases and J by 6 bases; unmatched bases: 7. This CDR3 has 14 amino acids. This sample is part of a study of cytomegalovirus exposure and HLA in healthy donors. PCR involved 60 Vbeta and 13 Jbeta primers. TCRdb's table, derived via immunoSEQ multiplex PCR, lists solely in-frame clones and lacks some. The sample includes 90,000 to 120,000 clones, 75% to 85% seen only once; the top ten take over 4%. Source material: PBMCs. The chain couples TRBV27 to TRBJ2-7; TRBD1 aligns across 8 bases. The receptor comes from a female donor in good health and CMV-seropositive. The CDR3: CASSFLDRALEQYF. CDR3 nucleotide sequence: TGTGCCAGCAGTTTTTTGGACAGGGCTCTCGAGCAGTACTTC.